The rows below give T cell receptor beta chains drawn from one sample of a study of vaccination and CD4 T cells after COVID-19. TCRdb reprocessed the PCR reads via MiXCR and lists one record per CDR3 protein. The table records approximately 8,700 distinct CDR3 sequences, under 30% of them present only once. Their target antigens are unknown. The source was CD4+ T cells from blood, cultured in vitro, collected after SARS-CoV-2 vaccination. These receptors were obtained from a human donor who had recovered from COVID-19. CDR3s include the opening cysteine and the closing phenylalanine or tryptophan. Each record gives: D gene, J gene, V gene, clone size, CDR3 DNA, CDR3 protein. D genes are given only for firm matches. Rows give clone size only sometimes, using once, few, many, or a class for an expanded clone.

D: NA; J: TRBJ1-4; V: TRBV7-2; size: few; DNA: TGTGCCAGCAGCCGGACGGTTGAAAAACTGTTTTTT; CDR3: CASSRTVEKLFF
D: NA; J: TRBJ1-6; V: TRBV7-9; size: medium-sized; DNA: TGTGCCAGCAGCTTAGCCTGGGGACGGGATAATTCACCCCTCCACTTT; CDR3: CASSLAWGRDNSPLHF
D: NA; J: TRBJ2-6; V: TRBV7-2; size: NA; DNA: TGTGCCAGCAGCTCTGGACGGTCCTCTGGGGCCAACGTCCTGACTTTC; CDR3: CASSSGRSSGANVLTF
D: TRBD2; J: TRBJ2-7; V: TRBV11-3; size: NA; DNA: TGTGCCAGCAGTATAGCCGGGACTAGCGGCTACGAGCAGTACTTC; CDR3: CASSIAGTSGYEQYF
D: NA; J: TRBJ1-2; V: TRBV1; size: NA; DNA: TGCACCAGCAGCCAGCAATATGGCTACACCTTC; CDR3: CTSSQQYGYTF
D: TRBD2; J: TRBJ2-7; V: TRBV7-2; size: few; DNA: TGTGCCAGCAGCCCGGGGAGGGTGGTACAGTACTTC; CDR3: CASSPGRVVQYF
D: NA; J: TRBJ2-1; V: TRBV21-1; size: few; DNA: TGTGCCAGCAGCCCCCCCGGGAAGAATCTCTACAATGAGCAGTTCTTC; CDR3: CASSPPGKNLYNEQFF
D: NA; J: TRBJ1-2; V: TRBV24-1; size: NA; DNA: TGTGCCACCAGTGATCCGGGCCGAGACCGGGGAAACTATGGCTACACCTTC; CDR3: CATSDPGRDRGNYGYTF
D: NA; J: TRBJ2-3; V: TRBV7-3; size: few; DNA: TGTGCCAGCAGCTTCCGCGCGGCCGATACGCAGTATTTT; CDR3: CASSFRAADTQYF
D: NA; J: TRBJ2-2; V: TRBV30; size: NA; DNA: TGTGCCTGGAGTGTGGCAGGGGCGAACACCGGGGAGCTGTTTTTT; CDR3: CAWSVAGANTGELFF
D: NA; J: TRBJ1-2; V: TRBV20-1; size: medium-sized; DNA: TGCAGAATCAAGGGGCATGGAGGCTACACCTTC; CDR3: CRIKGHGGYTF
D: NA; J: TRBJ2-7; V: TRBV15; size: few; DNA: TGTGCCACCAAAGGAAATGGGTTGGAGCAGTACTTC; CDR3: CATKGNGLEQYF
D: NA; J: TRBJ2-7; V: TRBV7-9; size: NA; DNA: TGTGCCAGCAGCGTAGGGGGTGGGGCCGACGAGCAGTACTTC; CDR3: CASSVGGGADEQYF
D: NA; J: TRBJ2-1; V: TRBV28; size: few; DNA: TGTGCCAGCAGTCATACTAGTAATAGGGCCAATGAGCAGTTCTTC; CDR3: CASSHTSNRANEQFF
D: TRBD2; J: TRBJ2-1; V: TRBV20-1; size: NA; DNA: TGCAGTGCTCCGCGACTAGCGGGAAACAATGAGCAGTTCTTC; CDR3: CSAPRLAGNNEQFF
D: NA; J: TRBJ2-7; V: TRBV19; size: NA; DNA: TGTGCCAGTAGTATACAAGGGCTGTCGGGCTACGAGCAGTACTTC; CDR3: CASSIQGLSGYEQYF
D: TRBD1; J: TRBJ2-7; V: TRBV20-1; size: NA; DNA: TGCAGTGCTCAAACAGGCGGCGGGACAGGGGGTTACGAGCAGTACTTC; CDR3: CSAQTGGGTGGYEQYF
D: NA; J: TRBJ2-2; V: TRBV28; size: few; DNA: TGTGCCAGCAGTTTCTGGTCGACCGGGGAGCTGTTTTTT; CDR3: CASSFWSTGELFF
D: NA; J: TRBJ1-1; V: TRBV20-1; size: NA; DNA: TGCGGTGCTAGAGTGAGGGCCAGCATGAACACTGAAGCTTTCTTT; CDR3: CGARVRASMNTEAFF
D: TRBD1; J: TRBJ1-6; V: TRBV7-9; size: medium-sized; DNA: TGTGCCAGCAGCACGTTGGGGACAGTCGGCTATAATTCACCCCTCCACTTT; CDR3: CASSTLGTVGYNSPLHF
D: TRBD2; J: TRBJ2-3; V: TRBV20-1; size: NA; DNA: TGCAGTGCCAGGACTAGCGGGAGGATGTATACGCAGTATTTT; CDR3: CSARTSGRMYTQYF
D: TRBD2; J: TRBJ2-1; V: TRBV25-1; size: NA; DNA: TGTGCCAGCAGTTTCTCACTAGCGGGGTACAATGAGCAGTTCTTC; CDR3: CASSFSLAGYNEQFF
D: NA; J: TRBJ1-1; V: TRBV28; size: few; DNA: TGTGCCAGCAGTTTAACGGGGATAGTGAACACTGAAGCTTTCTTT; CDR3: CASSLTGIVNTEAFF
D: NA; J: TRBJ2-7; V: TRBV30; size: NA; DNA: TGTGCCTGGACCGACGTTCTCCGGGACGGCACCTACGAGCAGTACTTC; CDR3: CAWTDVLRDGTYEQYF
D: TRBD2; J: TRBJ2-3; V: TRBV20-1; size: NA; DNA: TGCAGTGCTAGTAGGCTAGCGGGAGGTCGGGCCTGGGGAGATACGCAGTATTTT; CDR3: CSASRLAGGRAWGDTQYF
D: TRBD1; J: TRBJ1-6; V: TRBV6-1; size: medium-sized; DNA: TGTGCCAGCAGCCTTGGGACAGCCCATAATTCACCCCTCCACTTT; CDR3: CASSLGTAHNSPLHF